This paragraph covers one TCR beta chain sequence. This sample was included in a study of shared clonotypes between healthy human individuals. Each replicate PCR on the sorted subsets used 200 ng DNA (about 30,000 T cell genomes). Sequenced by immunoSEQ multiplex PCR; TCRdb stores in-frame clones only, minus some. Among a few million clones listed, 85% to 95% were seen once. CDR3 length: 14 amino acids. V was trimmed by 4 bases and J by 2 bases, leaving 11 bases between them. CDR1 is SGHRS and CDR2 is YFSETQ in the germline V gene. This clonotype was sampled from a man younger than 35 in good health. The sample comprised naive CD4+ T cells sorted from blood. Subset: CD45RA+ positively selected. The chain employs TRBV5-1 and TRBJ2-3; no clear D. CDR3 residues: CASSPHTYTDTQYF. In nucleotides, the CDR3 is TGCGCCAGCAGCCCCCACACCTACACAGATACGCAGTATTTT.